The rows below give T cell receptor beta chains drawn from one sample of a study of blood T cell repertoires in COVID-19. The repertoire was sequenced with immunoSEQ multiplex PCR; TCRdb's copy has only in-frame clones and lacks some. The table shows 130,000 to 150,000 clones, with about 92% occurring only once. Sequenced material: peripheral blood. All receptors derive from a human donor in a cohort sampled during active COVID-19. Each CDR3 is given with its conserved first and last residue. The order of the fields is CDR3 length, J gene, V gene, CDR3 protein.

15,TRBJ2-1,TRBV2,CASSEPAGPYNEQFF
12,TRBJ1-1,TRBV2,CASSLQGTEAFF
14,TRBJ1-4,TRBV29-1,CSARTGSTNEKLFF
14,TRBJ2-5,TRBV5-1,CASSFSGGQETQYF
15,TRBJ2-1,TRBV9,CASSVDGGDYNEQFF
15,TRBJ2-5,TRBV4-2,CASSQQQGAGETQYF
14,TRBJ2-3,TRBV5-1,CASSRDRGADTQYF
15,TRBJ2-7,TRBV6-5,CASSSGQGLSYEQYF
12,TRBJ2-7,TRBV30,CAWSVIPPEQYF
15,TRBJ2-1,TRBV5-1,CASAQAGGPYNEQFF
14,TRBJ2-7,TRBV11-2,CASSLRRDSHEQYF
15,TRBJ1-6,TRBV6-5,CASSYSGQGNSPLHF
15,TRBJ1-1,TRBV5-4,CASSLRGSMNTEAFF
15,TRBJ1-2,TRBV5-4,CASSPFRQGNYGYTF
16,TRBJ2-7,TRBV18,CASSPSRAGTRREQYF
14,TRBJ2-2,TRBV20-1,CSASRGSNTGELFF
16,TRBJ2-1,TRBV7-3,CASSLTGTSGGHEQFF
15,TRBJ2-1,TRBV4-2,CASSPGQDSYNEQFF
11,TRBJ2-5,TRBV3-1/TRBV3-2,CASSLQETQYF
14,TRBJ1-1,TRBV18,CASSPSGGRGEAFF
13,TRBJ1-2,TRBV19,CASSIRGEDGYTF
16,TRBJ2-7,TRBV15,CATSRDPTGGASEQYF
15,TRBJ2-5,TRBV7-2,CASSLGSGGQETQYF
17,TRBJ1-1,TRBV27,CASSLLGTATMNTEAFF
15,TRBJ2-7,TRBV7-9,CASTTQVGATYEQYF
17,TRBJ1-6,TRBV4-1,CASSQQTGTIIGSPLHF
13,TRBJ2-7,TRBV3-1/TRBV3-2,CASSQRAGGEQYF
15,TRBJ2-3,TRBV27,CASGDKRGGTDTQYF
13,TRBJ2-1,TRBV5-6,CASSMGRTREQFF
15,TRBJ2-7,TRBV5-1,CASRKWTGGRNEQYF
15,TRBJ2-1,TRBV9,CASSVVGQGAVEQFF
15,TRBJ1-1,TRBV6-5,CASSPNRELNTEAFF
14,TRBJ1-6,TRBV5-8,CASSFGENGSPLHF
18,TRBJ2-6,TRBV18,CASSSETGGAGGANVLTF
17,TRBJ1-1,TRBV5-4,CASSLGGLRDLNTEAFF
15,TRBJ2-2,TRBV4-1,CASTSGGAGTGELFF
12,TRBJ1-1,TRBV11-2,CASRLDEGLAFF
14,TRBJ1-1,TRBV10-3,CAISMEGVNTEAFF
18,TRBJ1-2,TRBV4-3,CASSQESPGGTANYGYTF
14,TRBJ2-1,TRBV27,CASRRAFPYNEQFF
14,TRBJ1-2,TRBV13,CASSHRGLGYGYTF